These 31 T cell receptor beta chains were sequenced from one sample in a study of patients and donors after allogeneic stem cell transplantation. One entry per CDR3 protein, called by TCRdb with MiXCR from the RT-PCR reads. The sample gives under 200,000 distinct CDR3 sequences, approximately 28% of which show up once; approximately 3% is in the top ten. The material sequenced was blood, either unsorted or a sorted T cell fraction (not recorded which). The receptor source for this set is a human donor who was either an allogeneic HSCT recipient or a stem cell or donor lymphocyte infusion donor (not recorded which). It is not recorded whose cells these are; they may come from a transplant donor.

The chain joins TRBV7-8 to TRBJ2-3, with no clear D. In germline, CDR1 is SGHVS, CDR2 FQNEAQ. The CDR3 has 15 residues. With 5 bases removed from V and 4 bases from J, the gap between germline ends came to 16 bases. In nucleotides, the CDR3 is TGTGCCAGCAGCGACAATCCGGAGTGGGCAGATACGCAGTATTTT. This sequence encodes CASSDNPEWADTQYF.

The chain couples TRBV18 to TRBJ1-5, with D possibly TRBD1 on 5 matching bases. This CDR3 is 16 amino acids long. Germline V lookup: CDR1 KGHSH, CDR2 LQKENI. Trimming took 2 bases from V and 4 from J, leaving 15 bases between them. The CDR3 spells CASSPDWGRANQPQHF. CDR3 DNA: TGTGCCAGCTCACCAGACTGGGGCAGGGCTAATCAGCCCCAGCATTTT.

V usage is TRBV11-1 and J usage is TRBJ2-7; maybe TRBD2 (5 bases). The CDR3 is made up of 15 amino acids. Trimming removed 1 base at V and 4 bases at J, with 14 bases between. Per germline, CDR1 SGHAT and CDR2 FQDESV (reference sequence). This CDR3 reads CASSLVVLGGYEQYF. CDR3 nucleotide sequence: TGTGCCAGCAGCTTAGTCGTACTAGGCGGGTACGAGCAGTACTTC.

V is TRBV6-6 and J is TRBJ2-7; a possible D gene is TRBD1 (6 bases). The CDR3 loop spans 13 amino acids. V was trimmed by 6 bases and J by 7 bases, leaving 16 bases between them. The germline gives CDR1 MNHNY, CDR2 SVGAGI (reference sequence). The DNA of the CDR3 is TGTGCCAGCAGCCACGGACAGAGCCGGGAGCAGTACTTC. Translated: CASSHGQSREQYF.

The rearrangement links TRBV5-1 to TRBJ1-2; D is unresolved. CDR1 SGHRS and CDR2 YFSETQ come from the germline V gene. There are 14 residues in the CDR3. The ends were cut back, 0 bases at V and 2 bases at J, with 8 bases in the middle. DNA of the CDR3: TGCGCCAGCAGCTTGGCGGTTTCGAACTATGGCTACACCTTC. The encoded protein is CASSLAVSNYGYTF.

The J gene is TRBJ2-3, the V gene TRBV7-2, with 14 bases matching TRBD2. Unmatched junction bases numbered 6, after V lost 0 bases and J lost 4 bases. CDR3 size: 18 residues. The germline CDR1 and CDR2 sequences are SGHTA and FQGNSA. In DNA, the CDR3 is TGTGCCAGCAGCTTAGCGGAGGGACTAGCGGGAGTGGCAGATACGCAGTATTTT. Translation: CASSLAEGLAGVADTQYF. Filled out from reference TRBV7-2 and TRBJ2-3, the complete variable domain reads GAGVSQSPSNKVTEKGKDVELRCDPISGHTALYWYRQSLGQGLEFLIYFQGNSAPDKSGLPSDRFSAERTGGSVSTLTIQRTQQEDSAVYLCASSLAEGLAGVADTQYFGPGTRLTVL.

This clonotype was picked up a small number of times. The genes are TRBV29-1 and TRBJ2-1, with 9 bases that match TRBD1. The CDR3 spans 12 residues. V shed 7 bases and J 5 bases; nucleotides not matched to a gene: 3. From germline, CDR1 is SQVTM and CDR2 ANQGSEA. The CDR3 spells CSAGTGNNEQFF. The CDR3 nucleotides read TGCAGCGCTGGGACAGGGAACAATGAGCAGTTCTTC.

In this sample, this clonotype turned up a few times. V usage is TRBV5-1 and J usage is TRBJ2-2; D is undetermined. Trimming took 9 bases from V and 6 from J, leaving 9 bases between them. CDR1 and CDR2 from the germline V gene are SGHRS and YFSETQ. The CDR3 contains 11 residues. The CDR3 DNA sequence: TGCGCCACCCGTCGAGCCGGGGAGCTGTTTTTT. Translated, it gives CATRRAGELFF. Using reference TRBV5-1 and TRBJ2-2 for the parts outside the CDR3, the full variable domain is KAGVTQTPRYLIKTRGQQVTLSCSPISGHRSVSWYQQTPGQGLQFLFEYFSETQRNKGNFPGRFSGRQFSNSRSEMNVSTLELGDSALYLCATRRAGELFFGEGSRLTVL.

The chain joins TRBV20-1 to TRBJ1-6, with 8 bases that match TRBD1. With V trimmed by 0 bases and J by 6 bases, 7 bases remained unmatched. The germline gives CDR1 DFQATT, CDR2 SNEGSKA (reference sequence). This CDR3 comprises 16 residues. CDR3 region: CSARDEGQGGNSPLHF. The CDR3 nucleotides read TGCAGTGCTAGAGATGAAGGACAGGGCGGTAATTCACCCCTCCACTTT.

The J gene is TRBJ2-5, the V gene TRBV7-2; maybe TRBD2 (6 bases). CDR1 is SGHTA and CDR2 is FQGNSA in the germline V gene. Between the trimmed V and J ends, which lost 1 base and 5 bases, there was a span of 11 bases. This CDR3 has 14 residues. This CDR3 reads CASSLDGGAETQYF. CDR3 in DNA: TGTGCCAGCAGCTTAGATGGAGGGGCGGAGACCCAGTACTTC. The full variable domain, rest sourced from reference TRBV7-2 and TRBJ2-5, is GAGVSQSPSNKVTEKGKDVELRCDPISGHTALYWYRQSLGQGLEFLIYFQGNSAPDKSGLPSDRFSAERTGGSVSTLTIQRTQQEDSAVYLCASSLDGGAETQYFGPGTRLLVL.

This chain links TRBV20-1 with TRBJ2-7, with D perhaps given as TRBD1 or TRBD2 (5 bases each). V was clipped by 7 bases and J by 3 bases, with 16 bases between them. The CDR3 covers 13 residues. Germline V CDR1 and CDR2: DFQATT, SNEGSKA (reference sequence). CDR3 sequence reads: CSVRDLGHYEQYF. The CDR3 coding sequence is TGCAGTGTTCGGGACCTGGGGCACTACGAGCAGTACTTC.

This clonotype has just a few counts. This sequence joins TRBV12-3 or TRBV12-4 and TRBJ1-2, with D perhaps matching TRBD1 (6 bases). The CDR3 consists of 13 residues. V gave up 7 bases and J gave up 4 bases, with 13 bases separating them. DNA for the CDR3: TGTGCCAGCACTCACAGGGTGGGCTATGGCTACACCTTC. Amino acid sequence: CASTHRVGYGYTF.

Turning to this clonotype: A much bigger clone sits one base away, suggesting this may be a read error. The chain couples TRBV2 to TRBJ1-3; 8 positions match TRBD1. Germline CDR1 is SNHLY and CDR2 is FYNNEI. The J segment lost 2 bases and the V segment lost 4 bases, leaving 4 bases of the junction unmatched. CDR3 length: 15 residues. CDR3 loop: CASSGPGGPGNTIYF. CDR3 DNA sequence: TGTGCCAGCAGTGGACCAGGGGGCCCTGGAAACACCATATATTTT.

V usage is TRBV27 and J usage is TRBJ2-1, with 10 nucleotides matching TRBD2. Germline-derived CDR1 and CDR2 are MNHEY and SMNVEV (reference sequence). After removal of 2 bases from V and 5 bases from J, the junction contained 21 bases not matched to a gene. CDR3 length: 21 amino acids. CDR3 sequence (DNA): TGTGCCAGCAGTTTAGAATGGGGGGGACGATTGACTAGCGGGCCGCACAATGAGCAGTTCTTC. This codes for CASSLEWGGRLTSGPHNEQFF.

This clonotype was seen a few times. The chain couples TRBV29-1 to TRBJ2-3; the D is unclear. Germline CDR1 and CDR2: SQVTM and ANQGSEA. The CDR3 is made up of 14 amino acids. With 7 bases removed from V and 2 bases from J, the gap between germline ends came to 16 bases. CDR3: CSALKATITDTQYF. CDR3 DNA: TGCAGCGCCCTGAAGGCAACAATCACAGATACGCAGTATTTT.

The CDR3 bases are TGCGCCAGCAGCCATAGGAAAACCGGGGAGCTGTTTTTT. It translates to CASSHRKTGELFF. The chain uses TRBV4-3 and TRBJ2-2; unclear D gene. CDR1 is LGHNA, CDR2 YSLEER, per germline. Trimming shortened V by 3 bases and J by 5 bases, and 7 bases separated the two germline ends. This CDR3 spans 13 amino acids.

Concerning this clonotype itself: Being one base from a much bigger clone, this may be a read error. The CDR3 carries no conserved terminal phenylalanine or tryptophan, so it likely arises from a read error. V usage is TRBV6-2 or TRBV6-3 and J usage is TRBJ1-1, with D unclear. Looked up from germline, CDR1 is MNHEY and CDR2 is SVGEGT. V lost 2 bases and J 2 bases, leaving 6 bases between the germline ends. There are 13 residues in the CDR3. The CDR3, as DNA: TGTGCCAGCAGTTACAACGGTAACACTGAAGCTTTCTCT. Translation gives CASSYNGNTEAFS.

This clonotype appeared a few times. The chain links TRBV20-1 to TRBJ1-4; D is unclear. V lost 5 bases to trimming and J lost 5 bases, with 12 bases between them. The germline V gene has CDR1 DFQATT and CDR2 SNEGSKA (reference sequence). The CDR3 runs 13 residues. The CDR3 nucleotides are TGCAGTGCTGCCGACACGCGGAATGAAAAACTGTTTTTT. Its translation is CSAADTRNEKLFF.

The chain is built from TRBV10-3 and TRBJ2-1, with 11 bases fitting TRBD2. The CDR3 length is 15 residues. Germline V lookup: CDR1 ENHRY, CDR2 SYGVKD. V dropped 2 bases and J dropped 8; count of bases not matched to a gene: 5. The CDR3 coding sequence is TGTGCCATCAGTGAGCCCCCGGGACTAGCGGATGAGCAGTTCTTC. Its protein is CAISEPPGLADEQFF.

The chain links TRBV20-1 to TRBJ1-5, with a possible D match to TRBD1 (6 bases). Trimming cost V 3 bases and J 4 bases, with 10 bases left between them. The germline CDR1 and CDR2 sequences are DFQATT and SNEGSKA (reference sequence). The CDR3 runs 13 residues. CDR3 residues: CSASGDRNQPQHF. CDR3 bases: TGCAGTGCTAGCGGCGACAGGAATCAGCCCCAGCATTTT.

This clonotype showed up just a few times. The chain is built from TRBV18 and TRBJ1-2; 7 bases agree with TRBD1. The CDR3 has 17 amino acids. The junction had 11 bases not matched to a gene; V was cut back by 4 bases and J by 0 bases. The V gene's germline CDR1 is KGHSH and CDR2 LQKENI. The CDR3 protein is CASSRLRTDRANYGYTF. CDR3 sequence (DNA): TGTGCCAGCTCACGACTACGAACCGACAGGGCTAACTATGGCTACACCTTC.

The chain has TRBV5-1 and TRBJ1-1, with D perhaps TRBD1 (5 bases). Germline V gene data show CDR1 as SGHRS and CDR2 as YFSETQ. CDR3 size: 15 residues. With 0 bases removed from V and 1 base from J, the gap between germline ends came to 10 bases. The CDR3 reads CASSLGAGPNTEAFF. DNA for the CDR3: TGCGCCAGCAGCTTGGGGGCAGGGCCGAACACTGAAGCTTTCTTT.

The sample holds a few counts of this clonotype. The junction does not match germline at one end; this may be a read error. The chain uses TRBV6-2 or TRBV6-3 and TRBJ1-6, with a weak D call TRBD1 (5 bases). This CDR3 spans 17 amino acids. Germline V gene data show CDR1 as MNHEY and CDR2 as SVGEGT. CDR3 nucleotides: TGTCCCAGCAGTTACCGCCAGGTTGGGGCGTATAATTCACCCCTCCACTTT. Amino acids: CPSSYRQVGAYNSPLHF.

The chain has TRBV15 and TRBJ1-5; D may be TRBD1 (6 bases). The CDR3 consists of 17 residues. Germline V gene lookup returns CDR1 LNHNV and CDR2 YYDKDF (reference sequence). Trimming removed 1 base at V and 0 bases at J, with 13 bases between. CDR3 region: CATSRGTGTSSNQPQHF. Written as DNA, the CDR3 is TGTGCCACCAGCAGAGGGACCGGGACATCTAGCAATCAGCCCCAGCATTTT. Filled out from reference TRBV15 and TRBJ1-5, the complete variable domain reads DAMVIQNPRYQVTQFGKPVTLSCSQTLNHNVMYWYQQKSSQAPKLLFHYYDKDFNNEADTPDNFQSRRPNTSFCFLDIRSPGLGDTAMYLCATSRGTGTSSNQPQHFGDGTRLSIL.

This clonotype occurred a few times. This chain uses TRBV10-3 with TRBJ1-1; 7 bases match TRBD1. This CDR3 has 16 amino acids. V gave up 3 bases and J gave up 11 bases; unmatched junction bases: 18. From germline, CDR1 is ENHRY and CDR2 SYGVKD. The CDR3 DNA reads as TGTGCCATCAGTGACCCCAGCCGGGACAGCTATTTAGAGGCTTTCTTT. Its protein is CAISDPSRDSYLEAFF.

This clonotype was seen a few times. The chain links TRBV11-2 to TRBJ2-5, with 7 bases identical to TRBD2. The V gene's germline CDR1 is SGHAT and CDR2 FQNNGV. The CDR3 runs to 14 residues. V trimming: 5 bases; J trimming: 4 bases; junction bases outside the gene matches: 7. CDR3 protein: CASSPRSGGETQYF. CDR3 nucleotide sequence: TGTGCCAGCAGCCCACGGTCGGGAGGAGAGACCCAGTACTTC. The variable domain in full, with the rest retrieved from reference TRBV11-2 and TRBJ2-5, is EAGVAQSPRYKIIEKRQSVAFWCNPISGHATLYWYQQILGQGPKLLIQFQNNGVVDDSQLPKDRFSAERLKGVDSTLKIQPAKLEDSAVYLCASSPRSGGETQYFGPGTRLLVL.

This clonotype showed up just a few times. The V gene is TRBV9, the J gene TRBJ2-7, with 10 bases aligning to TRBD1. CDR1 and CDR2 (germline): SGDLS, YYNGEE. This CDR3 contains 14 residues. The J segment lost 4 bases and the V segment lost 0 bases, leaving 1 base of the junction unmatched. The CDR3 region is CASSVGDRGYEQYF. The CDR3 coding sequence is TGTGCCAGCAGCGTAGGGGACAGGGGTTACGAGCAGTACTTC.

This clonotype was counted between two and nine times. Written as DNA, the CDR3 is TGTGCCAGCAGTCCGCGAGGTTCTCGGCTGTACAATGAGCAGTTCTTC. Translating it yields CASSPRGSRLYNEQFF. The chain combines TRBV27 with TRBJ2-1; D unclear. There are 16 residues in the CDR3. Germline loops: CDR1 MNHEY, CDR2 SMNVEV (reference sequence). The V end lost 5 bases, the J end lost 4 bases, and 18 bases lay between the germline ends.

In this sample, this clonotype turned up a few times. The chain links TRBV4-2 to TRBJ2-7; 12 bases are a match to TRBD2. There are 18 residues in the CDR3. Germline V CDR1 and CDR2: LGHNA, YNFKEQ. V gave up 0 bases and J gave up 5 bases; unmatched junction bases: 11. The CDR3 reads CASSQDRLAGAYQDEQYF. The CDR3 bases are TGTGCCAGCAGCCAAGACCGACTAGCGGGAGCTTATCAGGACGAGCAGTACTTC.

The V gene is TRBV11-1, the J gene TRBJ1-2, with D possibly matching TRBD1 (5 bases). Trimming took off 0 bases at V and 5 bases at J, with 13 bases between the two ends. Per the germline V gene, CDR1 is SGHAT and CDR2 is FQDESV (reference sequence). There are 15 residues in the CDR3. CDR3 loop: CASSLASGAHYGYTF. Here the CDR3 DNA reads TGTGCCAGCAGCTTAGCGTCCGGGGCCCATTATGGCTACACCTTC.

The chain joins TRBV4-3 to TRBJ2-2; D not certain. Trimming removed 4 bases at V and 0 bases at J, with 18 bases between. CDR3 length: 18 residues. The germline V gene encodes CDR1 LGHNA and CDR2 YSLEER. In DNA form, the CDR3 reads TGCGCCAGCAGCCGAAAGGGTTTAGCTTCAGCGAACACCGGGGAGCTGTTTTTT. It codes for CASSRKGLASANTGELFF.